The source of this T cell receptor beta chain is a study of memory CD4+ T cells and cytomegalovirus serostatus. The CDR3 length is 15 residues. The V gene lost 4 bases and the J gene lost 3 bases, with 16 bases spanning the gap. Germline CDR1 MNHNS, CDR2 SASEGT. Generated by immunoSEQ multiplex PCR, the TCRdb table keeps only in-frame clones and is missing some. The sample consists of about 75,000 clones, just under 80% of them appearing once. The sort gate was single viable CD3+CD4+CD8-CD45RO+ cells for memory CD4+ T cells. About this clone itself: Its specificity is not known.

Study observations and caveats: A US-trained random forest predicted CMV serostatus with median AUC around 0.93. Suggested: most of the CMV-linked TCR signature lies in CD4+ memory cells. Of 150 to 200 reported CMV TCRbeta sequences, 67 were found in memory CD4+ repertoires.

The clonotype comes from an adult in good health and CMV-seropositive. The V gene is TRBV6-1, the J gene TRBJ2-7, with TRBD1 as a possible D gene (5 bases). Sequenced: memory CD4+ T cells from blood. Written as DNA, the CDR3 is TGTGCCAGCAGTGGGGGCCTACCTCCCCTCTACGAGCAGTACTTC. It encodes CASSGGLPPLYEQYF.